One and the same sample provided the 9 T cell receptor beta chains below, sequenced in a study of blood T cell repertoires in COVID-19. TCRdb's table, derived via immunoSEQ multiplex PCR, lists solely in-frame clones and lacks some. Of more than 200,000 clones listed, approximately 90% are singletons. Sequencing was performed on peripheral blood. Receptor source: an elderly man with acute or convalescent COVID-19.

On this clone itself: It is unclear where the CDR3 begins or ends on the DNA, so no DNA is shown, and the CDR3 is as TCRdb lists it. The chain uses TRBV21-1 and TRBJ1-5; no check of the table's D call, TRBD1, against the DNA was made. TRBV21-1 represents a pseudogene. The CDR3 is 19 residues long, counting both termini. The CDR3 is CASSLEWGQGSIGNQPQHF.

The rearrangement uses TRBV7-2 and TRBJ2-5; a possible D gene is TRBD2 (6 bases). This CDR3 is built from 16 residues. CDR1 is SGHTA and CDR2 is FQGNSA in the germline V gene. V was shortened by 5 bases and J by 5 bases, with 21 bases between the two germline ends. This CDR3 reads CASSRTLARGRETQYF. The DNA for the CDR3 is TGTGCCAGCAGCCGGACCCTAGCGAGAGGACGTGAGACCCAGTACTTC.

The rearrangement links TRBV4-2 to TRBJ1-2; 7 nucleotides align to TRBD1. CDR3 length equals 16 residues. V lost 0 bases to trimming and J lost 2 bases; unmatched junction nucleotides: 6. Germline V CDR1 and CDR2: LGHNA, YNFKEQ. CDR3 bases: TGTGCCAGCAGCCAAGACGGGGACAGACTAAACTATGGCTACACCTTC. Its protein product is CASSQDGDRLNYGYTF.

This chain connects TRBV29-1 to TRBJ1-2, with 7 bases aligning to TRBD1. With 3 bases clipped from V and 8 bases from J, the junction kept 3 bases outside the gene matches. The CDR3 is made up of 11 amino acids. CDR1 is SQVTM and CDR2 is ANQGSEA in the germline V gene. In DNA form, the CDR3 reads TGCAGCGTTGAGCAGGGGGGAGGCTACACCTTC. Protein product: CSVEQGGGYTF.

The sample holds one count of this clone. The chain is built from TRBV7-8 and TRBJ1-4; 9 bases line up with TRBD1. The CDR3 loop spans 14 amino acids. V trimming: 6 bases; J trimming: 8 bases; junction bases outside the gene matches: 7. Germline V gene sequence: CDR1 SGHVS, CDR2 FQNEAQ. The CDR3 DNA reads TGTGCCAGCAGTCGGGACAGGGCGGGAGAAAAACTGTTTTTT. Protein product: CASSRDRAGEKLFF.

The chain is built from TRBV27 and TRBJ1-6, with TRBD1 matching 7 bases. V was pared by 2 bases and J by 6 bases, with 4 bases of the junction left unmatched. The CDR3 sequence is 15 residues long. Germline CDR1 is MNHEY and CDR2 is SMNVEV (reference sequence). The CDR3 loop reads CASSLKGAGNSPLHF. The DNA for the CDR3 is TGTGCCAGCAGTTTAAAGGGGGCTGGTAATTCACCCCTCCACTTT.

This clone has just one count. The chain links TRBV3-1 (or the pseudogene TRBV3-2) to TRBJ2-7, with TRBD2 identical over 7 bases. The CDR3 contains 16 residues. Germline V CDR1 and CDR2: LGHDT, YNNKEL (reference sequence). V lost 6 bases and J lost 3; bases outside the gene matches: 14. CDR3 loop: CASSHALSTSSYEQYF. The CDR3 DNA sequence: TGTGCCAGCAGTCACGCCCTCTCGACTAGCAGCTACGAGCAGTACTTC.

In this sample, this clone turned up a few times. The V and J genes are TRBV27 and TRBJ1-6; no definite D call. V lost 2 bases to trimming and J lost 10 bases, with 12 bases between them. The CDR3 covers 14 residues. Germline V gives CDR1 MNHEY, CDR2 SMNVEV (reference sequence). The CDR3: CASSLLRGESPLHF. The CDR3 region has the DNA TGTGCCAGCAGTTTACTCCGGGGTGAGTCACCCCTCCACTTT.

The V gene is TRBV27, the J gene TRBJ2-1, with 8 positions matching TRBD1. CDR1 and CDR2 from the germline V gene are MNHEY and SMNVEV (reference sequence). V was pared by 5 bases and J by 9 bases, with 12 bases of the junction left unmatched. The CDR3 spans 15 residues. CDR3 protein: CASSLTGAQVGEQFF. DNA for the CDR3: TGTGCCAGCAGTCTGACAGGGGCCCAGGTGGGTGAGCAGTTCTTC.